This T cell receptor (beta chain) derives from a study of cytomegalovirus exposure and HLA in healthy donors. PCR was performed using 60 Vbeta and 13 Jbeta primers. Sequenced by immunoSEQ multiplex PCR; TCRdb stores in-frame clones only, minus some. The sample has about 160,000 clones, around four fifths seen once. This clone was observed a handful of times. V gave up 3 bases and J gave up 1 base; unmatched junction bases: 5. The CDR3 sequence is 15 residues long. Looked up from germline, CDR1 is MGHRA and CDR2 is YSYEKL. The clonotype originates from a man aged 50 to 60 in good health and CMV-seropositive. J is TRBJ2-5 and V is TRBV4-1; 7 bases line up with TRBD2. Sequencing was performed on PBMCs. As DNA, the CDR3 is TGCGCCAGCAGCCAGGGCCAGCGGGGCCAAGAGACCCAGTACTTC. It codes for CASSQGQRGQETQYF.